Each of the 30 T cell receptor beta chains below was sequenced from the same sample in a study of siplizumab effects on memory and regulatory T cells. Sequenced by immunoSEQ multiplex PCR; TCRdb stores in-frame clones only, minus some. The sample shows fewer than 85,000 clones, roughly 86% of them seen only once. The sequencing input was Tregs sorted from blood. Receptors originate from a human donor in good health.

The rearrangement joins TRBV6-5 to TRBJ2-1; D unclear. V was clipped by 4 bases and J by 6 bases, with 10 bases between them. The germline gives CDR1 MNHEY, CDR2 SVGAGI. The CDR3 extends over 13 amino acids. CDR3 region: CASSSVLGNEQFF. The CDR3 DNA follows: TGTGCCAGCAGTTCTGTCTTAGGCAATGAGCAGTTCTTC.

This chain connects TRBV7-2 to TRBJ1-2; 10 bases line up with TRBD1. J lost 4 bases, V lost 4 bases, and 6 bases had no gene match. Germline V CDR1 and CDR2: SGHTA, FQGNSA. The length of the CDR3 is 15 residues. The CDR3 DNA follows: TGTGCCAGCAGCTCCCAGGGACAGGGGATCTATGGCTACACCTTC. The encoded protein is CASSSQGQGIYGYTF.

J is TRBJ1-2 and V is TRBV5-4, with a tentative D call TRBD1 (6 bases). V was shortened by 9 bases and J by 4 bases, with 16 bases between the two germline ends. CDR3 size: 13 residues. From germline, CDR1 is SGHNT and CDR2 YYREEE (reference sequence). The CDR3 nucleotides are TGTGCCACTGCCGAGGGGGGCGGCTATGGCTACACCTTC. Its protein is CATAEGGGYGYTF. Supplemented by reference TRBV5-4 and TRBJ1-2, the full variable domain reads ETGVTQSPTHLIKTRGQQVTLRCSSQSGHNTVSWYQQALGQGPQFIFQYYREEENGRGNFPPRFSGLQFPNYSSELNVNALELDDSALYLCATAEGGGYGYTFGSGTRLTVV.

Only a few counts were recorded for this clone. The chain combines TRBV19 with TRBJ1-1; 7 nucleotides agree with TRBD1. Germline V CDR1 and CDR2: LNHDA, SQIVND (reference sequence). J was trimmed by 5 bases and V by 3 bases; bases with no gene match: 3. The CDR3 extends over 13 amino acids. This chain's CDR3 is CASSIGRGTEAFF. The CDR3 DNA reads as TGTGCCAGTAGTATCGGCAGGGGGACTGAAGCTTTCTTT.

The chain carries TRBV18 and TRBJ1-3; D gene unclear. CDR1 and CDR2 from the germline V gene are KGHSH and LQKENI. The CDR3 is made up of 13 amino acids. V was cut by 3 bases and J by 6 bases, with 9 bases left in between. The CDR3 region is CASSPGRKNTIYF. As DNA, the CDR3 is TGTGCCAGCTCACCGGGCAGGAAAAACACCATATATTTT.

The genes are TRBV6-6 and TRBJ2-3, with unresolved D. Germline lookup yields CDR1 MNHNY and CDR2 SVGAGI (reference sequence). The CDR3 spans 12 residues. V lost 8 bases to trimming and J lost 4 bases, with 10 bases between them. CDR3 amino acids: CASAARADTQYF. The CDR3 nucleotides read TGTGCCAGCGCGGCCCGGGCAGATACGCAGTATTTT.

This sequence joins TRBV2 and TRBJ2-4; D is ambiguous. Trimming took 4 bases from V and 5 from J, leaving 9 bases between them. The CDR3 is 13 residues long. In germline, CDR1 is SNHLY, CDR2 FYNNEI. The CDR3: CASSVGRENIQYF. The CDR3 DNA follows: TGTGCCAGCAGTGTTGGCAGAGAAAACATTCAGTACTTC.

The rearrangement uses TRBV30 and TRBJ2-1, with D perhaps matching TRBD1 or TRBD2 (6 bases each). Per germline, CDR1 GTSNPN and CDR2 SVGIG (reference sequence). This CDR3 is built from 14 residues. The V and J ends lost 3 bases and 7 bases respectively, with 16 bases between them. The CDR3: CAWRLTGAGNEQFF. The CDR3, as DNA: TGTGCCTGGAGGTTGACGGGGGCCGGGAATGAGCAGTTCTTC. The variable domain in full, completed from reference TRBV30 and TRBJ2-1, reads SQTIHQWPATLVQPVGSPLSLECTVEGTSNPNLYWYRQAAGRGLQLLFYSVGIGQISSEVPQNLSASRPQDRQFILSSKKLLLSDSGFYLCAWRLTGAGNEQFFGPGTRLTVL.

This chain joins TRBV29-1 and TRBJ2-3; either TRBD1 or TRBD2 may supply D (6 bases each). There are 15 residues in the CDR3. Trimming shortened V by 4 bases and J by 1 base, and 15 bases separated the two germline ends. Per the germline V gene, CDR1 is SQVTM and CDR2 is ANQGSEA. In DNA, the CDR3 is TGCAGCGTTGGCACAGGGTGGGGGGGCACAGATACGCAGTATTTT. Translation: CSVGTGWGGTDTQYF.

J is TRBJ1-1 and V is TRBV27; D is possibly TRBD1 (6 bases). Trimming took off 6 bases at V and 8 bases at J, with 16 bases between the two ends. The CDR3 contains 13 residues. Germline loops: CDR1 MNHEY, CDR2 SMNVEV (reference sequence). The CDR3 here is CASRLLLGGEAFF. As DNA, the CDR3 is TGTGCCAGCAGGTTACTCCTAGGGGGAGAAGCTTTCTTT.

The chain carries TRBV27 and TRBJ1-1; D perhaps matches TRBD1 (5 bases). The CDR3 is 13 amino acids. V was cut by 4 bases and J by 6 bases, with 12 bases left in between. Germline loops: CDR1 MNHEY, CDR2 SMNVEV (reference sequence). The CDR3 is CASSWTPPAEAFF. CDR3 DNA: TGTGCCAGCAGTTGGACACCCCCAGCTGAAGCTTTCTTT.

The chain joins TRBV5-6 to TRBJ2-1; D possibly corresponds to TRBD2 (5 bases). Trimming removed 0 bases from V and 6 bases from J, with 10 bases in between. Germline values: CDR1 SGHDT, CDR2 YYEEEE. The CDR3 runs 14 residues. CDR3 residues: CASSLVAAVNEQFF. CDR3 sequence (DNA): TGTGCCAGCAGCTTGGTAGCAGCGGTCAATGAGCAGTTCTTC.

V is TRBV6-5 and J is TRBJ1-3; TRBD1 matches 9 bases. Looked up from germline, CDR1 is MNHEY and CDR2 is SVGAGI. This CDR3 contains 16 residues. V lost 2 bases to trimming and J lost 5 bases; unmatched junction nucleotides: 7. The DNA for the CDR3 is TGTGCCAGCAGTTACGCACAGGGGGCTCTTAGAAACACCATATATTTT. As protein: CASSYAQGALRNTIYF.

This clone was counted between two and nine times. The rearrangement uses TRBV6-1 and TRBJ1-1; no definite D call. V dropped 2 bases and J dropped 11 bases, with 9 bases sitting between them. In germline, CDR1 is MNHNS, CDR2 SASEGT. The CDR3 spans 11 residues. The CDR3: CASSEPVWAFF. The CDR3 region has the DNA TGTGCCAGCAGTGAACCCGTTTGGGCTTTCTTT.

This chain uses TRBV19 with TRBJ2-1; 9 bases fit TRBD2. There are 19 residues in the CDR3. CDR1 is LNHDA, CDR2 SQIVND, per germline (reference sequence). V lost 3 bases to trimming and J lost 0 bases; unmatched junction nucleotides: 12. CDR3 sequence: CASSMGAGGRRVSYNEQFF. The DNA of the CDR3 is TGTGCCAGTAGTATGGGAGCGGGGGGCAGAAGGGTCTCCTACAATGAGCAGTTCTTC.

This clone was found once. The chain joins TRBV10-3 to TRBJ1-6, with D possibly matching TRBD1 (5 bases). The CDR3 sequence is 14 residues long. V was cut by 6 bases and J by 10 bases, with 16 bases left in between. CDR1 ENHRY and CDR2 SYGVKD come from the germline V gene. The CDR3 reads CAISRGGVGSPLHF. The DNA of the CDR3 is TGTGCCATCAGCCGTGGAGGGGTTGGCTCACCCCTCCACTTT.

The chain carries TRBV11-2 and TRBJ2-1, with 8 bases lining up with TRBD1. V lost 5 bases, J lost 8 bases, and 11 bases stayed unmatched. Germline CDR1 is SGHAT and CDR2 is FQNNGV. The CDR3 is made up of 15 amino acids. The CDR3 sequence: CASSQTVQGAYEQFF. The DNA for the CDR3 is TGTGCCAGCAGCCAAACCGTGCAGGGGGCTTATGAGCAGTTCTTC.

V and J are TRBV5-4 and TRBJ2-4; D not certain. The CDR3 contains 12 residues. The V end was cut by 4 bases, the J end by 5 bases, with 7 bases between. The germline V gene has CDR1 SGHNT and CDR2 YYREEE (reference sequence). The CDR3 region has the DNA TGTGCCAGCAGCGGCAGCCAAAACATTCAGTACTTC. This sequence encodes CASSGSQNIQYF.

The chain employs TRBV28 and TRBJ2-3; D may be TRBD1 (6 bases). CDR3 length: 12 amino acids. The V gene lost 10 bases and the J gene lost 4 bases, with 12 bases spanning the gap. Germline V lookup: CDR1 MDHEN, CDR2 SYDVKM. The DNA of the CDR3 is TGTGCCATCACGACAGGCGCAGATACGCAGTATTTT. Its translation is CAITTGADTQYF.

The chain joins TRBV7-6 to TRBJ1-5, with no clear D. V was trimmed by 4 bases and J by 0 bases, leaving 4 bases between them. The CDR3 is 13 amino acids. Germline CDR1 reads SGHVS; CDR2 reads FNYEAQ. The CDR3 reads CASSSYSNQPQHF. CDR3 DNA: TGTGCCAGCAGCTCGTATAGCAATCAGCCCCAGCATTTT.

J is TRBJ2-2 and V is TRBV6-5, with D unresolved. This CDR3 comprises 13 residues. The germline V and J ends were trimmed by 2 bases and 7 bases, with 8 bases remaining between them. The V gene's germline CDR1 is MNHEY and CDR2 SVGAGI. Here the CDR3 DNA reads TGTGCCAGCAGTTACGCGCCCGACGGGGAGCTGTTTTTT. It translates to CASSYAPDGELFF.

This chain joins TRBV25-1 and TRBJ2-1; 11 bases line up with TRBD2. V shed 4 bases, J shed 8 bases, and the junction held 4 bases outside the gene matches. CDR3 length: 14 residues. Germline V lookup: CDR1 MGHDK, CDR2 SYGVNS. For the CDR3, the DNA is TGTGCCAGCAGTGGAACTAGCGGGGGCGATGAGCAGTTCTTC. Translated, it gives CASSGTSGGDEQFF.

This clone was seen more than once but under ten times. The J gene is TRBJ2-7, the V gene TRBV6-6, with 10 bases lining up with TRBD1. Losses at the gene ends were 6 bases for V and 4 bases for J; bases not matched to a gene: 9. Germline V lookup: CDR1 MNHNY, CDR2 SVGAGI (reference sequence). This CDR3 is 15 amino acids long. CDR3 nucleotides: TGTGCCAGCAGCCGACCCGGGACAGGGGTATACGAGCAGTACTTC. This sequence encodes CASSRPGTGVYEQYF.

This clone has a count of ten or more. The chain's CDR3 is CASRMGGGNEQFF. CDR3 coding DNA: TGTGCCAGCAGAATGGGTGGCGGCAATGAGCAGTTCTTC. The rearrangement joins TRBV5-5 to TRBJ2-1, with no clear D. Germline CDR1 reads SGHKS; CDR2 reads YYEKEE (reference sequence). The ends were cut back, 5 bases at V and 6 bases at J, with 12 bases in the middle. The CDR3 is 13 residues long.

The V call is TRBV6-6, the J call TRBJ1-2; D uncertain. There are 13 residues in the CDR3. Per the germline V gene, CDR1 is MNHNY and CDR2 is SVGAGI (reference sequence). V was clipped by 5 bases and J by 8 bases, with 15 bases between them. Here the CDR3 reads CASSPGQERGYTF. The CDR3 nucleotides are TGTGCCAGCAGTCCCGGGCAGGAGAGGGGCTACACCTTC.

CDR3 protein: CASSLELADTQYF. In DNA form, the CDR3 reads TGTGCCAGCAGCTTGGAATTAGCAGATACGCAGTATTTT. The chain is built from TRBV5-4 and TRBJ2-3; D is unclear. Germline values: CDR1 SGHNT, CDR2 YYREEE (reference sequence). This CDR3 is built from 13 residues. V lost 0 bases and J lost 4, with 6 bases in between.

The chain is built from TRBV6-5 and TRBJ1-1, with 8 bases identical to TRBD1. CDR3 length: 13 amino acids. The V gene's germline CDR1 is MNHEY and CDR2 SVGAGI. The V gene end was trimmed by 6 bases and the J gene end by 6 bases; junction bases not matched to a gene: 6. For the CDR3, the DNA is TGTGCCAGCAGAGGACAGGGACTCTCTGAAGCTTTCTTT. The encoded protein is CASRGQGLSEAFF.

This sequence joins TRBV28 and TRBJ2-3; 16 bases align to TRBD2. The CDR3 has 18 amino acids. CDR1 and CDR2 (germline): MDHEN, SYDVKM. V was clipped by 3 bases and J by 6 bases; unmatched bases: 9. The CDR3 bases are TGTGCCAGCAGTTTTGGGGGACTAGCGGGAGGGCCGACGGATACGCAGTATTTT. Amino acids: CASSFGGLAGGPTDTQYF.

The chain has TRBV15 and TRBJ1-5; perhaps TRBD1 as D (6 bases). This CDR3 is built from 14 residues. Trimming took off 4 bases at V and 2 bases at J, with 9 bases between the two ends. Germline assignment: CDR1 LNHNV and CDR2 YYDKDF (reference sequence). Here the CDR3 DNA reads TGTGCCACCAGCATAGGACAGCGCAATCAGCCCCAGCATTTT. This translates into CATSIGQRNQPQHF.

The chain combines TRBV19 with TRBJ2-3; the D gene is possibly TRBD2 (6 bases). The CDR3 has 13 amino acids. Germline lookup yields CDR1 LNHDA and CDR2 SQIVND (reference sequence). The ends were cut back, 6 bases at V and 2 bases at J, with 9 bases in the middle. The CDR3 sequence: CASSPSDTDTQYF. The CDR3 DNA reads TGTGCCAGTAGCCCTAGCGACACAGATACGCAGTATTTT.